This T cell receptor (beta chain) was obtained from a study of tumor-infiltrating lymphocytes in primary liver carcinoma. Study in general: Yields of productive TCRbeta reads ranged from roughly 3.5 to 7.5 million per sample and were similar across tissue types.

A primer matching the constant region was used to make TCR beta cDNA from 500 to 600 ng of total RNA. It was through three nested multiplex PCR rounds of slightly modified ARM-PCR that TCR beta libraries arose. For roughly 10 cycles apiece, the opening two PCR rounds ran with TRBV1-TRBV30 forward primers and a C-beta reverse primer. A single record per CDR3 protein comes from TCRdb applying MiXCR to the multiplex PCR reads. The top ten hold approximately 9% of the sample, which has 250,000 to 400,000 distinct CDR3 sequences, 60% to 80% seen once. CDR3 length: 16 residues. Germline V gives CDR1 SGHAT, CDR2 FQNNGV. Concerning this clonotype: Its antigen is not identified. The missing conserved phenylalanine or tryptophan at the end of this CDR3 makes a read error likely.

RNA was extracted from whole blood without cell sorting, alongside germline DNA. Every patient had chronic HBV infection and was treatment-naive. Overall study results and limits: Tumor-blood pairs (like tumor-adjacent pairs) overlapped less than tumor region pairs did. When set against blood, tumors had a significantly higher top-250-clone fraction (p = 0.039).

The V call is TRBV11-2, the J call TRBJ2-6, with D possibly TRBD1 on 5 matching bases. The sequence derives from a man in his forties with primary liver carcinoma and hepatitis B virus infection. Sequenced sample: peripheral blood. The CDR3 here is CASSLSSGIGANVLTL. Written as DNA, the CDR3 is TGTGCCAGCAGCTTATCGTCAGGGATTGGGGCTAACGTCCTGACTTTA.